This T cell receptor beta chain comes out of a study of cytomegalovirus exposure and HLA in healthy donors. Overall study context: Among 150 million to 200 million T cells, an earlier analysis found 90 million to 130 million unique TCR beta sequences. Overall study findings and caveats: The authors excluded some V segments, including TRBV6-2 and TRBV6-3, as indistinguishable. In a later analysis, DRB1 alleles had the most associated TCRs; HLA-C alleles the fewest. Specificity for CMV antigens was confirmed in vitro for a few of the CMV-associated chains.

Worth noting for this clone: Its specificity is not known.

Both 60 Vbeta primers and 13 Jbeta primers went into the PCR. Measured with immunoSEQ multiplex PCR; TCRdb has only the in-frame clones, and not every one. The sample lists roughly 220,000 clones, 70% to 85% occurring once. V lost 6 bases and J 7 bases, leaving 16 bases between the germline ends. The CDR3 extends over 14 amino acids. Germline-derived CDR1 and CDR2 are KGHSH and LQKENI. What was sequenced was PBMCs. V and J are TRBV18 and TRBJ2-1; D is perhaps TRBD1 (6 bases). The sequence came from a man over 45 in good health and CMV-seronegative. CDR3 coding DNA: TGTGCCAGCTCCCTCCAGGACAGTGGGAATGAGCAGTTCTTC. Encoded protein: CASSLQDSGNEQFF.